These T cell receptor beta chains were read from a single sample in a study of control samples from healthy donors and cancer patients. The repertoire was sequenced with immunoSEQ multiplex PCR; TCRdb's copy has only in-frame clones and lacks some. The sample lists roughly 80,000 clones; 70% to 90% were seen once. The sample comprised blood. Every receptor here comes from a woman aged 50 to 65 in good health. Each CDR3 is given with its conserved first and last residue.

>TRBJ2-1|13|TRBV3-1/TRBV3-2
CASSQYLENEQFF
>TRBJ1-6|14|TRBV10-3
CAIRGPIHNSPLHF
>TRBJ2-3|15|TRBV4-2
CASSQDSGRTDTQYF
>TRBJ1-4|14|TRBV5-1
CASSLGMNNEKLFF
>TRBJ1-1|14|TRBV6-1
CASSEAARDPEAFF
>TRBJ2-1|14|TRBV4-2
CASSQPTGNNEQFF
>TRBJ2-7|14|TRBV7-9
CASSKGTDTYEQYF
>TRBJ1-1|14|TRBV7-9
CASSLEGTVTEAFF
>TRBJ2-1|15|TRBV6-5
CASKVRGGPYNEQFF
>TRBJ1-3|19|TRBV3-1/TRBV3-2
CASSQDFPTGGFSGNTIYF
>TRBJ1-2|11|TRBV10-3
CATQGNYGYTF
>TRBJ2-2|12|TRBV12-3/TRBV12-4
CASSTSSGELFF
>TRBJ2-5|14|TRBV5-1
CASSLAASQETQYF
>TRBJ1-1|14|TRBV19
CASSLQVTGTEAFF
>TRBJ1-5|16|TRBV18
CASSPGASDRNQPQHF
>TRBJ2-1|12|TRBV15
CATSNRGYEQFF
>TRBJ1-1|13|TRBV18
CASSVELNTEAFF
>TRBJ2-3|13|TRBV18
CASSSTDEYTQYF
>TRBJ1-5|14|TRBV2
CASQGTASNQPQHF
>TRBJ2-7|15|TRBV3-1/TRBV3-2
CASSQGWAGLYEQYF
>TRBJ1-2|16|TRBV4-1
CASSQERVVAGSGYTF
>TRBJ1-5|13|TRBV5-6
CASSWGSNQPQHF
>TRBJ1-4|19|TRBV11-2
CASSFHRYGSAPANEKLFF
>TRBJ2-6|15|TRBV27
CASSLARSGANVLTF
>TRBJ2-7|14|TRBV7-8
CASSYRDRSDEQYF
>TRBJ1-2|12|TRBV5-1
CASSFGHHGYTF
>TRBJ2-3|16|TRBV5-1
CASSLDGVWSTDTQYF
>TRBJ1-1|12|TRBV15
CATSRYDGEAFF
>TRBJ1-4|14|TRBV5-4
CASSTGGVGEKLFF